The 21 T cell receptor beta chains in this list originate from one sample, sequenced in a study of beta chain features in type 1 diabetes. Which antigens these TCRs recognize remains unknown. As every portion of the isolated RNA was reverse transcribed, the sequencing read expressed TCRB transcripts. Measured with immunoSEQ multiplex PCR; TCRdb has only the in-frame clones, and not every one. This table holds over 650,000 clones, around an eighth found once. Study-level points and caveats: A moderate, significant TCRB CDR3 shortening appeared in type 1 diabetes across four CD4+ subsets.

Source material: naive CD4+ T cells from blood. The receptors here all came from a man younger than 35 with type 1 diabetes.

The chain combines TRBV6-6 with TRBJ2-2, with 7 bases lining up with TRBD1. Germline CDR1 reads MNHNY; CDR2 reads SVGAGI (reference sequence). With V trimmed by 10 bases and J by 1 base, 6 bases remained unmatched. CDR3 length equals 14 residues. The DNA of the CDR3 is TGTGCCACACGAGGGGGCGGGAACACCGGGGAGCTGTTTTTT. It codes for CATRGGGNTGELFF.

This clone was observed a handful of times. The rearrangement uses TRBV18 and TRBJ2-1; 9 positions match TRBD1. V dropped 8 bases and J dropped 1; count of bases not matched to a gene: 3. There are 14 residues in the CDR3. The germline V gene has CDR1 KGHSH and CDR2 LQKENI. CDR3 DNA: TGTGCCAGCGCCGGACAGGGGTCCTACAATGAGCAGTTCTTC. This codes for CASAGQGSYNEQFF.

The chain uses TRBV7-9 and TRBJ2-1; D remains ambiguous. Trimming removed 5 bases at V and 1 base at J, with 15 bases between. Germline V gene data show CDR1 as SEHNR and CDR2 as FQNEAQ (reference sequence). The CDR3 consists of 16 residues. The CDR3 nucleotides read TGTGCCAGCAGCCTCTGGGCTCGAAGGTCCTACAATGAGCAGTTCTTC. Encoded protein: CASSLWARRSYNEQFF.

This clone was counted a few times. The chain combines TRBV7-9 with TRBJ1-2, with TRBD1 matching over 7 bases. Losses at the gene ends were 5 bases for V and 2 bases for J; bases not matched to a gene: 8. CDR3 length equals 15 residues. Germline loops: CDR1 SEHNR, CDR2 FQNEAQ (reference sequence). The DNA for the CDR3 is TGTGCCAGCAGCCCCCAGGGGGGACAGAACTATGGCTACACCTTC. Protein: CASSPQGGQNYGYTF.

V and J are TRBV9 and TRBJ1-4; D unclear. This CDR3 has 14 amino acids. The germline V gene encodes CDR1 SGDLS and CDR2 YYNGEE. V was pared by 2 bases and J by 0 bases, with 5 bases between. As DNA, the CDR3 is TGTGCCAGCAGCGTCAGCGCAACTAATGAAAAACTGTTTTTT. This gives the protein CASSVSATNEKLFF.

The chain links TRBV4-3 to TRBJ2-3; TRBD2 might be the D (5 bases). The CDR3 spans 13 residues. CDR1 is LGHNA, CDR2 YSLEER, per germline. V was clipped by 1 base and J by 5 bases, with 7 bases between them. CDR3 residues: CASSQGELDTQYF. In DNA form, the CDR3 reads TGCGCCAGCAGCCAAGGGGAGTTAGATACGCAGTATTTT.

V gene TRBV5-1 combines with J gene TRBJ2-1, with D possibly being TRBD1 or TRBD2 (6 bases each). V was trimmed by 3 bases and J by 4 bases, leaving 14 bases between them. Germline CDR1 is SGHRS and CDR2 is YFSETQ. The CDR3 extends over 15 amino acids. The CDR3 spells CASSSGALFYNEQFF. DNA of the CDR3: TGCGCCAGCAGCTCGGGGGCCCTATTTTACAATGAGCAGTTCTTC.

The chain is built from TRBV4-1 and TRBJ2-2; 10 bases line up with TRBD2. V was pared by 1 base and J by 4 bases, with 6 bases of the junction left unmatched. This CDR3 contains 17 residues. CDR1 and CDR2 (germline): MGHRA, YSYEKL. CDR3 in amino acids: CASSQALAGVSTGELFF. CDR3 coding DNA: TGCGCCAGCAGCCAAGCCCTAGCGGGAGTTAGCACCGGGGAGCTGTTTTTT.

Only a few counts were recorded for this clone. This chain joins TRBV5-1 and TRBJ2-7, with D possibly called TRBD1 or TRBD2 (5 bases each). CDR1 is SGHRS and CDR2 is YFSETQ in the germline V gene. CDR3 length equals 16 residues. Trimming removed 2 bases at V and 3 bases at J, with 18 bases between. For the CDR3, the DNA is TGCGCCAGCAGCTTCCAGCCGCAAGGGACCATCTACGAGCAGTACTTC. Protein product: CASSFQPQGTIYEQYF.

DNA for the CDR3: TGTGCCTCAAACCAACAGGGCACGATACAAGAGACCCAGTACTTC. Its protein product is CASNQQGTIQETQYF. The genes are TRBV30 and TRBJ2-5, with D maybe TRBD1 (6 bases). Germline V gene data show CDR1 as GTSNPN and CDR2 as SVGIG (reference sequence). The V end was cut by 7 bases, the J end by 2 bases, with 20 bases between. CDR3 size: 15 residues. The entire variable domain, with the rest obtained from reference TRBV30 and TRBJ2-5, is as follows: SQTIHQWPATLVQPVGSPLSLECTVEGTSNPNLYWYRQAAGRGLQLLFYSVGIGQISSEVPQNLSASRPQDRQFILSSKKLLLSDSGFYLCASNQQGTIQETQYFGPGTRLLVL.

This clone was seen a handful of times. This rearrangement joins TRBV7-9 to TRBJ1-1; 7 bases map to TRBD1. V gave up 4 bases and J gave up 5 bases; unmatched junction bases: 7. CDR3 length: 14 amino acids. The germline CDR1 and CDR2 sequences are SEHNR and FQNEAQ (reference sequence). This chain's CDR3 is CASSSEDRATEAFF. The DNA for the CDR3 is TGTGCCAGCAGCTCGGAAGACAGGGCGACTGAAGCTTTCTTT.

The rearrangement links TRBV7-9 to TRBJ1-2, with 9 positions matching TRBD1. This CDR3 is built from 15 residues. CDR1 is SEHNR and CDR2 is FQNEAQ in the germline V gene (reference sequence). Trimming at V came to 0 bases and at J to 6 bases, leaving 5 bases not matched to a gene. The CDR3 DNA reads as TGTGCCAGCAGCTTAGCGACCGGGACAGGGAATGGCTACACCTTC. Its translation is CASSLATGTGNGYTF.

In this sample, this clone turned up a few times. This sample also contains other DNA sequences that code for the same CDR3. This chain uses TRBV15 with TRBJ2-5; the D call may be TRBD1 or TRBD2 (5 bases each). The CDR3 is made up of 14 amino acids. Germline V gene data show CDR1 as LNHNV and CDR2 as YYDKDF (reference sequence). V lost 0 bases, J lost 3 bases, and 8 bases lay in between. CDR3 sequence (DNA): TGTGCCACCAGCAGAGATCAGGGAGAAGAGACCCAGTACTTC. This codes for CATSRDQGEETQYF.

The chain joins TRBV2 to TRBJ1-1; 7 nucleotides line up with TRBD1. CDR3 length equals 14 residues. The germline V gene has CDR1 SNHLY and CDR2 FYNNEI. V was pared by 6 bases and J by 1 base, with 5 bases of the junction left unmatched. The CDR3 loop is CASRSRGANTEAFF. Written as DNA, the CDR3 is TGTGCCAGCAGGAGCAGGGGGGCGAACACTGAAGCTTTCTTT.

This clone was seen a handful of times. V usage is TRBV13 and J usage is TRBJ2-7; D is perhaps TRBD2 (6 bases). The CDR3 has 11 residues. Per the germline V gene, CDR1 is PRHDT and CDR2 is FYEKMQ (reference sequence). V was pared by 4 bases and J by 7 bases, with 8 bases between. The CDR3 region is CASSWRGEQYF. The CDR3 coding sequence is TGTGCCAGCAGCTGGCGGGGTGAGCAGTACTTC.

This clone was found a few times. V and J are TRBV30 and TRBJ1-1; D possibly corresponds to TRBD1 (5 bases). Trimming cost V 1 base and J 11 bases, with 14 bases left between them. Germline V gives CDR1 GTSNPN, CDR2 SVGIG (reference sequence). The CDR3 is 12 amino acids. Here the CDR3 DNA reads TGTGCCTGGAGTGCGTCTGGGGGGAGGGCTTTCTTT. Translated: CAWSASGGRAFF.

This clone was counted a few times. Other nucleotide sequences in the sample specify the same CDR3. The V gene is TRBV5-1, the J gene TRBJ1-1, with 7 bases aligning to TRBD1. The junction had 4 bases not matched to a gene; V was cut back by 4 bases and J by 1 base. Germline CDR1 reads SGHRS; CDR2 reads YFSETQ. The CDR3 extends over 14 amino acids. The DNA of the CDR3 is TGCGCCAGCAGCCTAGACAGGGCGAACACTGAAGCTTTCTTT. Its translation: CASSLDRANTEAFF.

This clone came up a few times. The chain has TRBV7-2 and TRBJ2-1; D gene uncertain. This CDR3 has 12 residues. V lost 1 base and J lost 15, with 13 bases in between. Germline V CDR1 and CDR2: SGHTA, FQGNSA. DNA of the CDR3: TGTGCCAGCAGCTTAGAGACTGGCCGGACGTTCTTC. It codes for CASSLETGRTFF.

This clone has only a few counts. This chain uses TRBV19 with TRBJ2-5, with 9 bases fitting TRBD1. J gave up 3 bases and V 4 bases, and 3 bases lay outside the gene matches. There are 14 residues in the CDR3. The germline V gene encodes CDR1 LNHDA and CDR2 SQIVND (reference sequence). The CDR3: CASSTDRGKETQYF. CDR3 in DNA: TGTGCCAGTAGTACCGACAGGGGGAAAGAGACCCAGTACTTC.

This clone was seen only a few times. CDR3 in DNA: TGTGCCAGCAGGACCTTGGGTAGTATCGATGAGCAGTTCTTC. Encoded protein: CASRTLGSIDEQFF. V usage is TRBV6-1 and J usage is TRBJ2-1; D gene unclear. The CDR3 extends over 14 amino acids. Germline V gene sequence: CDR1 MNHNS, CDR2 SASEGT. The ends were cut back, 6 bases at V and 8 bases at J, with 17 bases in the middle.

The V and J genes are TRBV6-6 and TRBJ1-4, with 8 bases matching TRBD1. Unmatched junction bases numbered 4, after V lost 8 bases and J lost 8 bases. Germline lookup yields CDR1 MNHNY and CDR2 SVGAGI (reference sequence). The CDR3 contains 12 residues. The CDR3 loop is CASGQGSEKLFF. The CDR3 DNA reads TGTGCCAGCGGACAGGGTAGCGAAAAACTGTTTTTT.